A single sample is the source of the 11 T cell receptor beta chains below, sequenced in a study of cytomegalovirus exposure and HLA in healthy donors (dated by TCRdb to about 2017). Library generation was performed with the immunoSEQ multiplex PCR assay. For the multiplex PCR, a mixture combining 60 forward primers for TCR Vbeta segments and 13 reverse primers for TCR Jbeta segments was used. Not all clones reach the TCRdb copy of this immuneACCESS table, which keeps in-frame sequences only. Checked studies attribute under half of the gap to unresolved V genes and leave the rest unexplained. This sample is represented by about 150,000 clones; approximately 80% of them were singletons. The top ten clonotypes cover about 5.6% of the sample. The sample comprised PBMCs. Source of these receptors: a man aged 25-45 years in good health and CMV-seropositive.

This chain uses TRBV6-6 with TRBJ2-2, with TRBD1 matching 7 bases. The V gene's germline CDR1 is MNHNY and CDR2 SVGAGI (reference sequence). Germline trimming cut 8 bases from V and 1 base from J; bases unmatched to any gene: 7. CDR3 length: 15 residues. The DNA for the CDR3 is TGTGCCAGCGGCACAGGGGCCGTGAACACCGGGGAGCTGTTTTTT. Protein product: CASGTGAVNTGELFF.

The CDR3 coding sequence is TGTGCCAGCACGGGCTCCTATAATTCACCCCTCCACTTT. Translating gives CASTGSYNSPLHF. This sequence joins TRBV27 and TRBJ1-6; no firm D call. CDR3 length: 13 amino acids. Trimming removed 7 bases at V and 0 bases at J, with 4 bases between. Germline V gene lookup returns CDR1 MNHEY and CDR2 SMNVEV (reference sequence).

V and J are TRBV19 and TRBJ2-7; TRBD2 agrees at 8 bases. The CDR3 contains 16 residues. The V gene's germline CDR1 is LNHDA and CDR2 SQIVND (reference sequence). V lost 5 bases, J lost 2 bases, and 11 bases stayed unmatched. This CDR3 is CASSPYTLGGAYEQYF. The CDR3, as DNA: TGTGCCAGTAGTCCTTACACCCTCGGGGGGGCCTACGAGCAGTACTTC. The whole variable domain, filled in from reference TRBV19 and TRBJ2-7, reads DGGITQSPKYLFRKEGQNVTLSCEQNLNHDAMYWYRQDPGQGLRLIYYSQIVNDFQKGDIAEGYSVSREKKESFPLTVTSAQKNPTAFYLCASSPYTLGGAYEQYFGPGTRLTVT.

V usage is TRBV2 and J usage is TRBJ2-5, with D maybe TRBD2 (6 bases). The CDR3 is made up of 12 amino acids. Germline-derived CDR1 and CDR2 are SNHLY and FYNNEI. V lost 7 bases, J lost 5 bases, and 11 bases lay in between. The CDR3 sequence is CASTGVGETQYF. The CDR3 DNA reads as TGTGCCAGCACGGGGGTAGGGGAGACCCAGTACTTC.

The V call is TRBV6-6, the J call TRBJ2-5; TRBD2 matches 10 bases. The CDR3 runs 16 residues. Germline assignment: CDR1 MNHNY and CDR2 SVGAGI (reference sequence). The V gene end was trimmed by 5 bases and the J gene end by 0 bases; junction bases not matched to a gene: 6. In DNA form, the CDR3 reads TGTGCCAGCAGTAAGACTCTAGCGGGGGACCAAGAGACCCAGTACTTC. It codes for CASSKTLAGDQETQYF.

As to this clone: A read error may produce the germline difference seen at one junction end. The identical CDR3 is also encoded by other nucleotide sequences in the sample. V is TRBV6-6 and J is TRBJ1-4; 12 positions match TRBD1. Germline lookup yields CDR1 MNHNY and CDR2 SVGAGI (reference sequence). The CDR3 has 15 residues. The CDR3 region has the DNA TGCGCCAGCAGCCACGGGGACAGGGGGCATGAAAAACTGTTTTTT. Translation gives CASSHGDRGHEKLFF.

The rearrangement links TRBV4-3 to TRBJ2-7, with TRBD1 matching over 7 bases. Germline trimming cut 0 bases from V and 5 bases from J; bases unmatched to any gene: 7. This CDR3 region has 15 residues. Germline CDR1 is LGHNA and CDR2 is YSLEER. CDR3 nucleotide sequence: TGCGCCAGCAGCCAAGAAAGCGGACAGGTCGACGAGCAGTACTTC. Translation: CASSQESGQVDEQYF.

The CDR3 region is CASSLAMPGTEAFF. The CDR3 bases are TGCGCCAGCAGCTTGGCGATGCCGGGCACTGAAGCTTTCTTT. This chain connects TRBV5-1 to TRBJ1-1; D uncertain. Trimming cost V 0 bases and J 4 bases, with 10 bases left between them. Germline values: CDR1 SGHRS, CDR2 YFSETQ. This CDR3 has 14 amino acids.

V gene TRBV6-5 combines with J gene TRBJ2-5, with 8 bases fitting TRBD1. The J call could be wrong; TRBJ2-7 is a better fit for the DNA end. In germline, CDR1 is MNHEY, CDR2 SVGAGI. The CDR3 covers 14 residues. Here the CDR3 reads CASSSDRVIYEQYF. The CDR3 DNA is TGTGCCAGCAGTTCGGACAGGGTGATCTACGAGCAGTACTTC.

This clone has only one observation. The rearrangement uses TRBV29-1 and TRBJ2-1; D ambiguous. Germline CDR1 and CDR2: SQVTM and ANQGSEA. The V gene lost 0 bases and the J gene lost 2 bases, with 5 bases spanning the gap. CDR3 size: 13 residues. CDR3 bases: TGCAGCGTTGAAGATCTCGCCTACAATGAGCAGTTCTTC. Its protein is CSVEDLAYNEQFF.

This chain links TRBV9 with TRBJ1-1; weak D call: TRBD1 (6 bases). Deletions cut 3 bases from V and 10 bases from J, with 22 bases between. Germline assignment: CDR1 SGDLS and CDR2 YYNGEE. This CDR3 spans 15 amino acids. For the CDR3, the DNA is TGTGCCAGCAGCGATAGGCAGGGGAAATTTGGTGTAGCTTTCTTT. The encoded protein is CASSDRQGKFGVAFF.